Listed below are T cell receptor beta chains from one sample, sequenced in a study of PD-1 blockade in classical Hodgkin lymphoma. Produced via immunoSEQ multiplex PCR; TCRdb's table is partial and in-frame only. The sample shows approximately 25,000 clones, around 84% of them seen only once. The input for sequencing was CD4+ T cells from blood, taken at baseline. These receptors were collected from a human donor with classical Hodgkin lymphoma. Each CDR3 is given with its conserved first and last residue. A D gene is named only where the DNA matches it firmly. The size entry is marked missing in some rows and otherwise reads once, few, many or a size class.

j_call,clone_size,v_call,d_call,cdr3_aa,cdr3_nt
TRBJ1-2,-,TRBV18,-,CASSPGQAINYGYTF,TGTGCCAGCTCACCTGGGCAGGCGATTAACTATGGCTACACCTTC
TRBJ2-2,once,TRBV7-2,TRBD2,CASSFPLAGANTGELFF,TGTGCCAGCAGCTTCCCCCTAGCGGGGGCGAACACCGGGGAGCTGTTTTTT
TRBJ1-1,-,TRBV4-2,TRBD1,CASSHTIGQGLAEAFF,TGTGCCAGCAGCCACACGATCGGACAGGGCTTGGCTGAAGCTTTCTTT
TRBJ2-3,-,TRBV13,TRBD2,CASSSSGGADTQYF,TGTGCCAGCAGCTCTAGCGGGGGGGCAGATACGCAGTATTTT
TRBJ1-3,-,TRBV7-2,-,CASSREYSGNTIYF,TGTGCCAGCAGCAGGGAGTACTCTGGAAACACCATATATTTT
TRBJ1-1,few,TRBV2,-,CAGSVGLAEAFF,TGTGCCGGATCCGTAGGGTTAGCTGAAGCTTTCTTT
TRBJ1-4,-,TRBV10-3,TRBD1,CATWSGTGRDEKLFF,TGTGCCACCTGGTCGGGGACAGGGAGGGATGAAAAACTGTTTTTT
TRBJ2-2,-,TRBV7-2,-,CASSLTLAGELFF,TGTGCCAGCAGCTTAACCCTGGCCGGGGAGCTGTTTTTT
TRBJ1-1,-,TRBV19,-,CASTHPGLGYTEAFF,TGTGCCAGTACCCATCCCGGGCTCGGGTACACTGAAGCTTTCTTT
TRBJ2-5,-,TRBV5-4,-,CASSQTGGGETQYF,TGTGCCAGCAGTCAAACCGGGGGCGGGGAGACCCAGTACTTC
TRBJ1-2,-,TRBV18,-,CASSPRPDRRDGYTF,TGTGCCAGCTCACCCCGACCCGACAGGAGAGATGGCTACACCTTC
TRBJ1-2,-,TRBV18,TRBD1,CASSRTTGDDGYTF,TGTGCCAGCTCACGGACGACAGGGGATGATGGCTACACCTTC
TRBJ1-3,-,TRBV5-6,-,CASSFSGLGNTIYF,TGTGCCAGCAGCTTTTCAGGGCTCGGAAACACCATATATTTT
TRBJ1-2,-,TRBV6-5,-,CASVGTTNYGYTF,TGTGCCAGCGTCGGAACGACGAACTATGGCTACACCTTC
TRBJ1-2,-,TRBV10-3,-,CAISESARAYGYTF,TGTGCCATCAGTGAATCGGCCAGGGCTTATGGCTACACCTTC
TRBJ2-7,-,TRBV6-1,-,CASSEGPVSYEQYF,TGTGCCAGCAGTGAAGGGCCAGTCTCCTACGAGCAGTACTTC
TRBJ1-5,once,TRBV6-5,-,CASSYAGTGLDQPQHF,TGTGCCAGCAGTTATGCGGGCACAGGTTTGGATCAGCCCCAGCATTTT
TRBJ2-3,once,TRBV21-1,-,CASSKDWGGANTDTQYF,TGTGCCAGCAGCAAAGATTGGGGAGGGGCCAACACAGATACGCAGTATTTT
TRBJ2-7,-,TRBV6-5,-,CASSVVGHSYEQYF,TGTGCCAGCAGTGTCGTGGGACATTCCTACGAGCAGTACTTC
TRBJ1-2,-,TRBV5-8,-,CASRNEQRIGYTF,TGTGCCAGCAGAAATGAACAGAGAATTGGCTACACCTTC
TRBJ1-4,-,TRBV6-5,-,CASSPDRRNEKLFF,TGTGCCAGCAGTCCGGACCGACGTAATGAAAAACTGTTTTTT
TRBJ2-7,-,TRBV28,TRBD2,CASSQLAGGPGSPYEQYF,TGTGCCAGCAGTCAACTAGCGGGGGGGCCGGGGTCCCCCTACGAGCAGTACTTC
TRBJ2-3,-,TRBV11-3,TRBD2,CASKGGGPVDTQYF,TGTGCCAGCAAGGGCGGGGGGCCGGTAGATACGCAGTATTTT
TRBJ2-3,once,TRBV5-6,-,CASSSTTDTQYF,TGTGCCAGCAGCTCCACCACAGATACGCAGTATTTT
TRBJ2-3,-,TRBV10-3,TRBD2,CAISDLGTSGGGDTQYF,TGTGCCATCAGTGACCTGGGGACTAGCGGGGGGGGAGATACGCAGTATTTT
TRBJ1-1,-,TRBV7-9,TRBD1,CASSPRQGQVNTEAFF,TGTGCCAGCAGCCCACGACAGGGGCAAGTGAACACTGAAGCTTTCTTT
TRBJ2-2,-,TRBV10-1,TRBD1,CARGGQGLANTGELFF,TGCGCCAGAGGGGGCCAGGGGCTAGCAAACACCGGGGAGCTGTTTTTT
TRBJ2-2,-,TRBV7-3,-,CASSFGQLGNTGELFF,TGTGCCAGCAGCTTCGGGCAGTTAGGGAACACCGGGGAGCTGTTTTTT
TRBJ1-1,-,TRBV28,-,CASIGPNTEAFF,TGTGCCAGCATAGGTCCAAACACTGAAGCTTTCTTT
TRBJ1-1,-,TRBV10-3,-,CAISSEESLPPFF,TGTGCCATCAGTTCGGAGGAAAGCCTTCCTCCTTTCTTT
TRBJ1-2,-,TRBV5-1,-,CASGAGSNYGYTF,TGCGCCAGCGGCGCGGGTTCCAACTATGGCTACACCTTC
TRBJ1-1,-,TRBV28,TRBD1,CASRPNTGVGEAFF,TGTGCCAGCAGACCCAATACAGGGGTTGGTGAAGCTTTCTTT
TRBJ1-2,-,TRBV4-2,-,CASSSHYGYTF,TGTGCCAGCAGCTCACACTATGGCTACACCTTC
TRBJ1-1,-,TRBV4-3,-,CASSQDPRQGITEAFF,TGCGCCAGCAGCCAAGACCCTAGGCAGGGGATCACTGAAGCTTTCTTT
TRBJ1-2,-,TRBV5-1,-,CASNPVGGAVGYTF,TGCGCCAGCAATCCCGTGGGGGGGGCAGTAGGCTACACCTTC
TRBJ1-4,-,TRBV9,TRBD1,CASSVGDRVDEKLFF,TGTGCCAGCAGCGTAGGGGACAGGGTTGACGAAAAACTGTTTTTT
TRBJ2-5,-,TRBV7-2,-,CASRNSGSETQYF,TGTGCCAGCAGAAACAGCGGGTCAGAGACCCAGTACTTC
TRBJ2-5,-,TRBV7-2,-,CASSRTRTQETQYF,TGTGCCAGCAGCCGGACACGAACCCAAGAGACCCAGTACTTC
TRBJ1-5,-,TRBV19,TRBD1,CASSEQGKQPQHF,TGTGCCAGTAGTGAACAGGGGAAGCAGCCCCAGCATTTT
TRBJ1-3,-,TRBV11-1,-,CASSSGQQSTIYF,TGTGCCAGCAGCTCCGGACAGCAAAGCACCATATATTTT
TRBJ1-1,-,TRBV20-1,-,CSARRGAEAFF,TGCAGTGCTCGGAGGGGCGCTGAAGCTTTCTTT
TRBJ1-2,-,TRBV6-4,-,CASSDTRGNYGYTF,TGTGCCAGCAGTGATACGCGGGGGAACTATGGCTACACCTTC
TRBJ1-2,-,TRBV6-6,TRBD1,CASSYSMGQGHGYTF,TGTGCCAGCAGTTACTCTATGGGACAGGGCCATGGCTACACCTTC
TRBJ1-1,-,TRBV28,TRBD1,CASRGGQGTEAFF,TGTGCCAGCAGAGGGGGACAGGGCACTGAAGCTTTCTTT
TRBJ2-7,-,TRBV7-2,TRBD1,CASSLWTGLYEQYF,TGTGCCAGCAGCTTATGGACAGGCCTTTACGAGCAGTACTTC
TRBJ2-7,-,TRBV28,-,CASSSPGSSYEQYF,TGTGCCAGCAGTTCGCCCGGGTCCTCCTACGAGCAGTACTTC
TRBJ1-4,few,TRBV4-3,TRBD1,CASSPTRGRSEKLFF,TGCGCCAGCAGCCCGACCAGGGGGCGAAGTGAAAAACTGTTTTTT
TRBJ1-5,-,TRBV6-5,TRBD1,CASSLGQGDQPQHF,TGTGCCAGCAGTCTCGGACAGGGGGATCAGCCCCAGCATTTT
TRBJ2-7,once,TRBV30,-,CAWRTESSYEQYF,TGTGCCTGGAGGACTGAGAGCTCCTACGAGCAGTACTTC
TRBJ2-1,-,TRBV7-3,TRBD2,CASSLSGSGAYNEQFF,TGTGCCAGCAGCTTAAGTGGGAGCGGGGCCTACAATGAGCAGTTCTTC
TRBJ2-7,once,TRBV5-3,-,CASSSDVYEQYF,TGTGCCAGCAGTTCGGATGTCTACGAGCAGTACTTC
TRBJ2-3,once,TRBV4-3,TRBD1,CASSPGQGTADTQYF,TGCGCCAGCAGCCCAGGACAGGGTACAGCAGATACGCAGTATTTT
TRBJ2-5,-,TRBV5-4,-,CASSLGLQGPQETQYF,TGTGCCAGCAGCCTTGGACTACAGGGACCCCAAGAGACCCAGTACTTC
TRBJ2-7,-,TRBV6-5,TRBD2,CASSRTSGDYEQYF,TGTGCCAGCAGTCGGACTAGCGGGGACTACGAGCAGTACTTC
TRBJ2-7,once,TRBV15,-,CATSRETGALPYEQYF,TGTGCCACCAGCAGAGAAACGGGGGCTCTACCCTACGAGCAGTACTTC